Listed below are T cell receptor beta chains from one sample, sequenced in a study of shared clonotypes between healthy human individuals. The data were produced by immunoSEQ multiplex PCR, yet TCRdb's version contains in-frame clones alone and is incomplete. The sample consists of about 2.1 million clones, 93% of them appearing once. Sequenced input: naive CD8+ T cells from PBMCs. All receptors come from a man between 18 and 29 years old in good health. Some clones in this sample may be carry-over from other donors' samples. Both conserved end residues are part of each CDR3. The D gene is left open where the match is weak. Only some rows state a clone size, as once, few, many or a class for expanded clones.

cdr3_nt: TGCAGCGTTCGAGCGAACGAGCAGTACTTC
cdr3_aa: CSVRANEQYF
j_call: TRBJ2-7
d_call: .
v_call: TRBV29-1
clone_size: .

cdr3_nt: TGTGCCAGCAGTGAAATCCCGGAGGGAACGGGGCAGTTCTTC
cdr3_aa: CASSEIPEGTGQFF
j_call: TRBJ2-1
d_call: .
v_call: TRBV25-1
clone_size: .

cdr3_nt: TGTGCCACCACGCCGGCGGGAGGGCCATACAATGAGCAGTTCTTC
cdr3_aa: CATTPAGGPYNEQFF
j_call: TRBJ2-1
d_call: TRBD2
v_call: TRBV15
clone_size: .

cdr3_nt: TGTGCCACCAGCAGTATGAATCAGCCCCAGCATTTT
cdr3_aa: CATSSMNQPQHF
j_call: TRBJ1-5
d_call: .
v_call: TRBV15
clone_size: .

cdr3_nt: TGTGCCAGCAGCTCCCGGGACAGGGGCGTTTACGAGCAGTACTTC
cdr3_aa: CASSSRDRGVYEQYF
j_call: TRBJ2-7
d_call: TRBD1
v_call: TRBV11-2
clone_size: .

cdr3_nt: TGTGCCAGCAGCTGGGGGGTTCCTTCCGGAAACACCATATATTTT
cdr3_aa: CASSWGVPSGNTIYF
j_call: TRBJ1-3
d_call: .
v_call: TRBV5-6
clone_size: .

cdr3_nt: TGTGCCAGCAGTGAACTAGCAGCTAACTATGGCTACACCTTC
cdr3_aa: CASSELAANYGYTF
j_call: TRBJ1-2
d_call: .
v_call: TRBV6-1
clone_size: .

cdr3_nt: TGTGCCAGCAGCGTAGTAAGCTCCTACAATGAGCAGTTCTTC
cdr3_aa: CASSVVSSYNEQFF
j_call: TRBJ2-1
d_call: .
v_call: TRBV9
clone_size: .

cdr3_nt: TGTGCCAGCAGTTTCTACCAGGGGGAATACGAGCAGTACTTC
cdr3_aa: CASSFYQGEYEQYF
j_call: TRBJ2-7
d_call: TRBD1
v_call: TRBV27
clone_size: .

cdr3_nt: TGTGCCAGTAGTATTTCGACGGCCGCCTACAATGAGCAGTTCTTC
cdr3_aa: CASSISTAAYNEQFF
j_call: TRBJ2-1
d_call: .
v_call: TRBV19
clone_size: once

cdr3_nt: TGTGCCAGCAGTTTACCAGGTTGGGAAACGAACACCGGGGAGCTGTTTTTT
cdr3_aa: CASSLPGWETNTGELFF
j_call: TRBJ2-2
d_call: .
v_call: TRBV28
clone_size: .

cdr3_nt: TGTGCCACCAGCAGACCGGGACTCGGAAACACCATATATTTT
cdr3_aa: CATSRPGLGNTIYF
j_call: TRBJ1-3
d_call: .
v_call: TRBV15
clone_size: few

cdr3_nt: TGTGCCAGCAGCTTCACACAGGGTTTCGATGAGCAGTTCTTC
cdr3_aa: CASSFTQGFDEQFF
j_call: TRBJ2-1
d_call: .
v_call: TRBV11-1
clone_size: .

cdr3_nt: TGTGCCAGCAGCGTAGATTGGGGGTACACAACCTACAATGAGCAGTTCTTC
cdr3_aa: CASSVDWGYTTYNEQFF
j_call: TRBJ2-1
d_call: .
v_call: TRBV9
clone_size: .

cdr3_nt: TGCAGCGTTGAAGATTCGGGGACAGGGACTGAAGAGACCCAGTACTTC
cdr3_aa: CSVEDSGTGTEETQYF
j_call: TRBJ2-5
d_call: TRBD1
v_call: TRBV29-1
clone_size: .

cdr3_nt: TGTGCCAGCAGCCAGGACACCCGATGGTACGAGCAGTACTTC
cdr3_aa: CASSQDTRWYEQYF
j_call: TRBJ2-7
d_call: .
v_call: TRBV27
clone_size: .

cdr3_nt: TGTGCCAGCAGCTTAGGGGGCACTAGCTCCCTCCTGAGCTCCTACAATGAGCAGTTCTTC
cdr3_aa: CASSLGGTSSLLSSYNEQFF
j_call: TRBJ2-1
d_call: .
v_call: TRBV7-8
clone_size: .

cdr3_nt: TGTGCCAGCAGCTCGGGACTAGGGGTTCTTCGTGAGCAGTTCTTC
cdr3_aa: CASSSGLGVLREQFF
j_call: TRBJ2-1
d_call: TRBD2
v_call: TRBV7-3
clone_size: .

cdr3_nt: TGTGCCAGCAGCTTAGATCGGCTCATGAACACTGAAGCTTTCTTT
cdr3_aa: CASSLDRLMNTEAFF
j_call: TRBJ1-1
d_call: .
v_call: TRBV11-2
clone_size: .

cdr3_nt: TGTGCCAGGGGCGGGGGGTTAGCCGGATACGAGCAGTACTTC
cdr3_aa: CARGGGLAGYEQYF
j_call: TRBJ2-7
d_call: TRBD2
v_call: TRBV6-6
clone_size: .

cdr3_nt: TGTGCCAGCACCCGAACAGGCGCCAACACTGAAGCTTTCTTT
cdr3_aa: CASTRTGANTEAFF
j_call: TRBJ1-1
d_call: .
v_call: TRBV27
clone_size: .

cdr3_nt: TGTGCCACCAGCCCCGGGCTAAACTACGAGCAGTACTTC
cdr3_aa: CATSPGLNYEQYF
j_call: TRBJ2-7
d_call: .
v_call: TRBV15
clone_size: .

cdr3_nt: TGTGCCAGCAGACCAGGGGAAGGTATTGAAGCTTTCTTT
cdr3_aa: CASRPGEGIEAFF
j_call: TRBJ1-1
d_call: .
v_call: TRBV5-4
clone_size: .

cdr3_nt: TGTGCCAGCAGCTTAGGGGGAGTGAACACTGAAGCTTTCTTT
cdr3_aa: CASSLGGVNTEAFF
j_call: TRBJ1-1
d_call: .
v_call: TRBV7-6
clone_size: once

cdr3_nt: TGTGCCAGCAGCGTAGGCGGGAGGGCCCTATACAATGAGCAGTTCTTC
cdr3_aa: CASSVGGRALYNEQFF
j_call: TRBJ2-1
d_call: TRBD2
v_call: TRBV9
clone_size: .

cdr3_nt: TGTGCCAGCTCACCAAACAACCCGGCGGGCCGGAGCTCCTACAATGAGCAGTTCTTC
cdr3_aa: CASSPNNPAGRSSYNEQFF
j_call: TRBJ2-1
d_call: .
v_call: TRBV18
clone_size: .

cdr3_nt: TGCGCCAGCACCGGGATGACCTACGAGCAGTACTTC
cdr3_aa: CASTGMTYEQYF
j_call: TRBJ2-7
d_call: .
v_call: TRBV10-2
clone_size: .

cdr3_nt: TGTGCCAGCAGTGAAAAAGGGTACACTGAAGCTTTCTTT
cdr3_aa: CASSEKGYTEAFF
j_call: TRBJ1-1
d_call: .
v_call: TRBV6-1
clone_size: once

cdr3_nt: TGTGCCAGCAGCACTCGACTAGCGGGGGACCAAGAGACCCAGTACTTC
cdr3_aa: CASSTRLAGDQETQYF
j_call: TRBJ2-5
d_call: TRBD2
v_call: TRBV7-9
clone_size: .

cdr3_nt: TGTGCCTGGAGTGTTACTAGCGGATACAATGAGCAGTTCTTC
cdr3_aa: CAWSVTSGYNEQFF
j_call: TRBJ2-1
d_call: TRBD2
v_call: TRBV30
clone_size: .

cdr3_nt: TGCGCCAGCAGTGAGTCGGGCCGCGGGCAGGCTGTCATGAACACTGAAGCTTTCTTT
cdr3_aa: CASSESGRGQAVMNTEAFF
j_call: TRBJ1-1
d_call: .
v_call: TRBV10-1
clone_size: .

cdr3_nt: TGCAGCGCCCTTAGGATGGGAGACTACAATGAGCAGTTCTTC
cdr3_aa: CSALRMGDYNEQFF
j_call: TRBJ2-1
d_call: .
v_call: TRBV29-1
clone_size: .

cdr3_nt: TGTGCCTGGAGCTATGGACAGGGCGAGCAGTACTTC
cdr3_aa: CAWSYGQGEQYF
j_call: TRBJ2-7
d_call: TRBD1
v_call: TRBV30
clone_size: .

cdr3_nt: TGTGCCACCAGCGGGGGACAGTATCTGTTTTTT
cdr3_aa: CATSGGQYLFF
j_call: TRBJ1-4
d_call: TRBD1
v_call: TRBV15
clone_size: .

cdr3_nt: TGTGCCAGCAGTTTCCGTACGAACACTGAAGCTTTCTTT
cdr3_aa: CASSFRTNTEAFF
j_call: TRBJ1-1
d_call: .
v_call: TRBV28
clone_size: .

cdr3_nt: TGTGCCAGCAGTTTATGGTTGGGGTACGAGCAGTACTTC
cdr3_aa: CASSLWLGYEQYF
j_call: TRBJ2-7
d_call: .
v_call: TRBV27
clone_size: .

cdr3_nt: TGCGCCAGCAGCCTATGGACAGGGAAGGTAGAGACCCAGTACTTC
cdr3_aa: CASSLWTGKVETQYF
j_call: TRBJ2-5
d_call: TRBD1
v_call: TRBV4-1
clone_size: .

cdr3_nt: TGTGCCAGCAGTTTAGTGGGGTCCAACTATGGCTACACCTTC
cdr3_aa: CASSLVGSNYGYTF
j_call: TRBJ1-2
d_call: .
v_call: TRBV27
clone_size: .

cdr3_nt: TGTGCCAGCTCACCAATGGGGGCTGGGGACCAGTACTTC
cdr3_aa: CASSPMGAGDQYF
j_call: TRBJ2-5
d_call: .
v_call: TRBV18
clone_size: .

cdr3_nt: TGTGCCAGCAGTTTAATTCTGAATCAGCCCCAGCATTTT
cdr3_aa: CASSLILNQPQHF
j_call: TRBJ1-5
d_call: .
v_call: TRBV28
clone_size: few

cdr3_nt: TGTGCCACTGGGGACGGCTCCTACGAGCAGTACTTC
cdr3_aa: CATGDGSYEQYF
j_call: TRBJ2-7
d_call: .
v_call: TRBV15
clone_size: .

cdr3_nt: TGTGCCAGCAGCCCTCCCGGGAGGGAGCGTCTCTACGAGCAGTACTTC
cdr3_aa: CASSPPGRERLYEQYF
j_call: TRBJ2-7
d_call: TRBD2
v_call: TRBV5-6
clone_size: .

cdr3_nt: TGTGCCTGGAATTCGGGGGCTGGAAACACCATATATTTT
cdr3_aa: CAWNSGAGNTIYF
j_call: TRBJ1-3
d_call: .
v_call: TRBV30
clone_size: .

cdr3_nt: TGTGCCAGCATGGGTCCCACAGGGGCGGACACTGAAGCTTTCTTT
cdr3_aa: CASMGPTGADTEAFF
j_call: TRBJ1-1
d_call: TRBD1
v_call: TRBV13
clone_size: .

cdr3_nt: TGTGCCAGCAGCGCCTTGGGGACTAGCGGGAGTGCAGATACGCAGTATTTT
cdr3_aa: CASSALGTSGSADTQYF
j_call: TRBJ2-3
d_call: TRBD2
v_call: TRBV7-3
clone_size: .

cdr3_nt: TGTGCCAGCAGCCCCTGGGGTGCGGGGACAGATACGCAGTATTTT
cdr3_aa: CASSPWGAGTDTQYF
j_call: TRBJ2-3
d_call: .
v_call: TRBV13
clone_size: .